This entry concerns a single T cell receptor beta chain. Its target antigen remains unknown. No per-base quality is available; no much larger clone lies one base away. This same CDR3 is encoded by further DNA sequences in the sample. The data originate from a study of beta chain features in type 1 diabetes (dated by TCRdb to the late 2010s). Context from the whole study: No differences in mean age, gender distribution, total cell number or subset yield were found between patients and healthy donors. A total of roughly 99 million sorted cells were examined across all samples, and the number of cells per subset was strongly correlated with RNA yield. In the study, recently diagnosed type 1 diabetes patients and matched healthy donors were compared on the TCRB repertoires of their sorted circulating CD4+ T cell subsets. Regulatory and stem cell-like memory subsets were obtained from only 8 patients and roughly 8 healthy donors, while naive and central memory subsets were obtained from all 28 donors.

General study outcomes and caveats: PCR might favor shorter templates, but patient and control samples were amplified and corrected together, so any skew would affect both groups equally. In all four CD4+ subsets, TCRB CDR3 length was moderately but significantly shorter in type 1 diabetes patients. Because cDNA was sequenced instead of genomic DNA, activated cells with high expression could be over-represented, although the groups did not differ in activation or CD3 levels. Fewer insertions and more nucleotide deletions at VDJ recombination sites were observed in patients with type 1 diabetes, implying thymic rearrangement abnormalities. Because small numbers of individuals were included in the HLA sub-analyses, any influence of HLA type on TCRB rearrangement was left unresolved. The naive, central memory and regulatory TCRB repertoires appeared to resemble one another more closely among patients than among healthy donors.

Each donor gave one peripheral blood draw, about 110 mL on average, collected into heparinised tubes. Naive, central memory, regulatory and stem cell-like memory CD4+ T cells were sorted on a BD FACSAria II using a panel including CD45RO, CCR7, CD25, CD127, CD95 and CD27. All sorted populations exceeded 95% purity. PBMCs were isolated right away by Lymphoprep density gradient centrifugation and were stained directly, without culture. Samples were stained and sorted in pairs, with one healthy donor and one patient per experiment, so that batch effects were minimized. The germline V gene yields KGHSH for CDR1 and LQKENI for CDR2. The germline ends are 4 bases apart after V is trimmed by 0 bases and J by 2 bases. From its cysteine to its phenylalanine, the CDR3 spans 13 amino acids. The DNA shown is the 39-base CDR3, in frame from base 1. All of the isolated RNA was reverse transcribed with the High Capacity cDNA Reverse Transcription Kit, so expressed TCRB transcripts were sequenced. Deep immunoSEQ sequencing was performed on naive, central memory and regulatory T cell samples, with an average of about 4 million total reads per sample. Sorted cells were lysed in RLT buffer and RNA was extracted with DNase-treated RNeasy Micro or Mini kits, depending on cell number. Each cell subset was processed separately to prevent cross-contamination, with patient and healthy donor samples processed together. The immunoSEQ multiplex PCR was used to amplify TCRB sequences from cDNA, generating 87-bp fragments that spanned the CDR3 region. The amplicons were sequenced using the Illumina HiSeq platform. The study's processing was this. Synthetic template baselines were used to correct PCR bias computationally, reads within Hamming distance 2 were collapsed together, and singletons that could not be merged were discarded. By aligning reads against IMGT, V, D and J genes, CDR3 length, and insertions or deletions at six rearrangement sites were assigned. Clonotype counts were normalized to sorted cell number within each subset before computing true diversity and Gini coefficients with the tcR R package. Repertoire sharing was quantified using the overlap coefficient calculated on TCRB nucleotide sequences. Out-of-frame TCRB sequences from naive cells were analyzed as a proxy for the pre-selection repertoire. Here the immuneACCESS table is served through TCRdb, limited to in-frame sequences with V and J called. Missing clones are a known gap in these copies; in checked studies unresolved V genes cover under half, and the rest lacks a known reason. From that table come the V and J calls and clone size; the DNA was used to work out D and trimming. The sample yields 850,000 to 900,000 clones; about a sixth were counted once. 0.02% to 0.025% of the sample is in the top ten clones.

This chain is built from TRBV18 and TRBJ2-5; the D gene cannot be named for sure. The source of this sequence is a woman under 30 in good health. The sequenced sample consisted of naive CD4+ T cells from blood. This specimen's cell subset or site label, interpreted: true naive CD4+ T cells. The DNA reads TGTGCCAGCTCACCACCGGCTCAAGAGACCCAGTACTTC. It translates to CASSPPAQETQYF.